Listed below are T cell receptor beta chains from one sample, sequenced in a study of T cells in Graves' hyperthyroidism and ophthalmopathy. One entry per CDR3 protein, called by TCRdb with MiXCR from the multiplex PCR reads. Of about 400,000 distinct CDR3 sequences listed, 15% are singletons. Specimen: blood. The origin of the receptors is an older woman with Graves' ophthalmopathy. The CDR3 runs from the conserved cysteine through the conserved F or W. A D gene is named only where the DNA matches it firmly. Rows may omit the clone size; those that give it use once, few, many or a size class.

j_call | d_call | clone_size | v_call | cdr3_aa | cdr3_nt
TRBJ1-1 | NA | many | TRBV12-3/TRBV12-4 | CASTPTGGRTEAFF | TGTGCCAGCACCCCGACCGGGGGGAGAACTGAAGCTTTCTTT
TRBJ1-3 | NA | NA | TRBV28 | CATLGTDSGNTIYF | TGTGCCACCCTTGGCACGGACTCTGGAAACACCATATATTTT
TRBJ1-1 | NA | NA | TRBV28 | CASSPMGHLNTEAFF | TGTGCCAGCAGTCCGATGGGACACTTGAACACTGAAGCTTTCTTT
TRBJ1-4 | NA | NA | TRBV19 | CASRARPPEKLFF | TGTGCCAGCAGGGCGCGCCCGCCCGAAAAACTGTTTTTT
TRBJ2-7 | NA | many | TRBV6-5 | CASSYSDNTYEQYF | TGTGCCAGCAGTTACTCGGACAACACCTACGAGCAGTACTTC
TRBJ2-5 | NA | many | TRBV3-1 | CASSSTVQETQYF | TGTGCCAGCAGCTCGACAGTACAAGAGACCCAGTACTTC
TRBJ2-1 | NA | few | TRBV24-1 | CATRSTYNEQFF | TGTGCCACCCGGAGCACCTACAATGAGCAGTTCTTC
TRBJ2-3 | TRBD2 | NA | TRBV5-1 | CASTAFAGGLDTQYF | TGCGCCAGCACCGCCTTTGCGGGAGGGCTGGATACGCAGTATTTT
TRBJ2-7 | NA | NA | TRBV12-3/TRBV12-4 | CASSLGDLSSYEQYF | TGTGCCAGCAGCTTAGGCGACCTGAGCTCCTACGAGCAGTACTTC
TRBJ2-1 | NA | many | TRBV29-1 | CSVVWARDEQFF | TGCAGCGTTGTATGGGCGCGGGATGAGCAGTTCTTC